The sequence of this TCR beta chain was determined in a study of a mutant IDH1 vaccine in newly diagnosed glioma. Overall study: In some groups vaccination began 4-6 weeks post-radiotherapy; others received it with temozolomide.

Comments on this clone: Its antigen is not known.

Clones were read by immunoSEQ multiplex PCR, and TCRdb kept only the in-frame ones, dropping some. The table shows fewer than 100,000 clones, with 91% occurring only once. With V trimmed by 7 bases and J by 2 bases, 8 bases remained unmatched. CDR1 SEHNR and CDR2 FQNEAQ come from the germline V gene (reference sequence). There are 15 residues in the CDR3. Regarding time point: week 5, during vaccination. The vaccine gave 300 ug of a 20-mer mutant IDH1 peptide subcutaneously per dose. The source was PBMCs, collected from a glioma patient whose treatment included an IDH1 peptide vaccine. V and J are TRBV7-9 and TRBJ2-3, with 8 bases aligning to TRBD1. This clonotype was obtained from a woman aged 45-60 years with glioma. The CDR3 loop is CASTPQGANTDTQYF. CDR3 coding DNA: TGTGCCAGCACCCCTCAGGGGGCCAACACAGATACGCAGTATTTT.